This T cell receptor beta chain emerged from a study of cytomegalovirus exposure and HLA in healthy donors. General observations from the study: V segments that were indistinguishable, TRBV6-2 and TRBV6-3 among them, were omitted from analysis.

About this clone: Its antigen is currently unknown.

When sampled, the donors appeared nominally healthy, though they likely had unrecorded immune exposures. The germline gives CDR1 MNHEY, CDR2 SVGAGI. J gave up 8 bases and V 2 bases, and 11 bases lay outside the gene matches. The CDR3 covers 15 residues. Vbeta (60) and Jbeta (13) primers were used in the PCR. Here immunoSEQ multiplex PCR was the method, and the copy in TCRdb shows in-frame clones only, minus some. Of roughly 120,000 clones listed, around 75% are singletons. Sequenced sample: PBMCs. The rearrangement links TRBV6-5 to TRBJ1-2; 7 bases are a match to TRBD1. The sequence was collected from a woman aged 25 to 39 in good health and CMV-seronegative. CDR3 sequence reads: CASSYGRKGAGGYTF. In DNA form, the CDR3 reads TGTGCCAGCAGTTACGGCAGGAAGGGGGCGGGCGGCTACACCTTC.